These T cell receptor beta chains were read from a single sample in a study of OX40 agonist ivuxolimab in advanced cancers. This table comes from immunoSEQ multiplex PCR, and its TCRdb copy is limited to in-frame clones, with some not included. The table has almost 90,000 clones, approximately 87% seen once; the top ten hold 1.5% to 2%. Sequencing used CD4+ or CD8+ T cells sorted from blood, obtained in a trial of the OX40 agonist ivuxolimab. Every receptor here comes from an adult with an advanced solid tumor such as melanoma, head and neck, liver or kidney cancer. The CDR3 runs from the conserved cysteine through the conserved F or W. D genes are given only for firm matches. The size entry is marked missing in some rows and otherwise reads once, few, many or a size class.

d_call: -
j_call: TRBJ2-1
v_call: TRBV18
clone_size: -
cdr3_aa: CATRGLGLAVYNEQFF
cdr3_nt: TGTGCCACCCGGGGGCTGGGGCTAGCGGTCTACAATGAGCAGTTCTTC

d_call: TRBD1
j_call: TRBJ1-2
v_call: TRBV11-2
clone_size: medium-sized
cdr3_aa: CASRYSTGGGGYTF
cdr3_nt: TGTGCCAGCCGATACTCGACAGGGGGCGGTGGCTACACCTTC

d_call: -
j_call: TRBJ2-2
v_call: TRBV5-1
clone_size: -
cdr3_aa: CASSPTGLPTGGQLFF
cdr3_nt: TGCGCCAGCAGCCCTACGGGACTTCCCACAGGCGGGCAGCTGTTTTTT

d_call: -
j_call: TRBJ2-2
v_call: TRBV5-4
clone_size: -
cdr3_aa: CASSISGELFF
cdr3_nt: TGTGCCAGCAGCATATCGGGGGAGCTGTTTTTT

d_call: -
j_call: TRBJ2-1
v_call: TRBV19
clone_size: -
cdr3_aa: CASSINLGLGNEQFF
cdr3_nt: TGTGCCAGTAGTATTAATTTAGGGTTAGGTAATGAGCAGTTCTTC

d_call: -
j_call: TRBJ2-3
v_call: TRBV5-6
clone_size: -
cdr3_aa: CASSEGSNTQYF
cdr3_nt: TGTGCCAGCAGTGAGGGTAGCAATACGCAGTATTTT

d_call: -
j_call: TRBJ2-5
v_call: TRBV7-2
clone_size: few
cdr3_aa: CASSSSISETQYF
cdr3_nt: TGTGCCAGCAGCTCCTCTATATCGGAGACCCAGTACTTC

d_call: TRBD1
j_call: TRBJ1-6
v_call: TRBV19
clone_size: -
cdr3_aa: CASVDRANSPLHF
cdr3_nt: TGTGCCAGTGTCGACAGGGCTAATTCACCCCTCCACTTT

d_call: -
j_call: TRBJ2-1
v_call: TRBV10-3
clone_size: -
cdr3_aa: CAISESGNEQFF
cdr3_nt: TGTGCCATCAGTGAGTCCGGCAATGAGCAGTTCTTC

d_call: -
j_call: TRBJ2-5
v_call: TRBV27
clone_size: few
cdr3_aa: CASSPLGETQYF
cdr3_nt: TGTGCCAGCTCCCCCCTCGGGGAGACCCAGTACTTC

d_call: -
j_call: TRBJ1-5
v_call: TRBV6-5
clone_size: few
cdr3_aa: CASSNRYQPQHF
cdr3_nt: TGTGCCAGCAGTAACCGGTATCAGCCCCAGCATTTT

d_call: -
j_call: TRBJ1-2
v_call: TRBV6-5
clone_size: few
cdr3_aa: CASRLDGANYGYTF
cdr3_nt: TGTGCCAGCAGACTGGACGGCGCTAACTATGGCTACACCTTC

d_call: -
j_call: TRBJ2-5
v_call: TRBV5-1
clone_size: few
cdr3_aa: CASSLRSSQETQYF
cdr3_nt: TGCGCCAGCAGCTTGCGGTCCTCCCAAGAGACCCAGTACTTC

d_call: -
j_call: TRBJ1-4
v_call: TRBV7-2
clone_size: -
cdr3_aa: CASSLDWKGANEKLFF
cdr3_nt: TGTGCCAGCAGCTTAGATTGGAAGGGGGCTAATGAAAAACTGTTTTTT